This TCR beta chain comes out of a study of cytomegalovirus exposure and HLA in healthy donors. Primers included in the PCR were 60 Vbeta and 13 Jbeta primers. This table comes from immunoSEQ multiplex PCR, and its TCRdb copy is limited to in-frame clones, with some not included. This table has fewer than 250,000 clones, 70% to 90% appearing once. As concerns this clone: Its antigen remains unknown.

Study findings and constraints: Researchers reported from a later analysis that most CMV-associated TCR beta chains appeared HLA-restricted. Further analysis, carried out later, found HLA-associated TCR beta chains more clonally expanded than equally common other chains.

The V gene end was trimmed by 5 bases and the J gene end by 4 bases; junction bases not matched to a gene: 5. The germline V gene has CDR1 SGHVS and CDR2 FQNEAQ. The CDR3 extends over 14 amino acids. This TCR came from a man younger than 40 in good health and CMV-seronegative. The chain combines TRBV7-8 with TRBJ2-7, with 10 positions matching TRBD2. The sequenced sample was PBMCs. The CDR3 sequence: CASSPAGGPYEQYF. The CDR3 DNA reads TGTGCCAGCAGCCCAGCGGGGGGGCCGTACGAGCAGTACTTC.